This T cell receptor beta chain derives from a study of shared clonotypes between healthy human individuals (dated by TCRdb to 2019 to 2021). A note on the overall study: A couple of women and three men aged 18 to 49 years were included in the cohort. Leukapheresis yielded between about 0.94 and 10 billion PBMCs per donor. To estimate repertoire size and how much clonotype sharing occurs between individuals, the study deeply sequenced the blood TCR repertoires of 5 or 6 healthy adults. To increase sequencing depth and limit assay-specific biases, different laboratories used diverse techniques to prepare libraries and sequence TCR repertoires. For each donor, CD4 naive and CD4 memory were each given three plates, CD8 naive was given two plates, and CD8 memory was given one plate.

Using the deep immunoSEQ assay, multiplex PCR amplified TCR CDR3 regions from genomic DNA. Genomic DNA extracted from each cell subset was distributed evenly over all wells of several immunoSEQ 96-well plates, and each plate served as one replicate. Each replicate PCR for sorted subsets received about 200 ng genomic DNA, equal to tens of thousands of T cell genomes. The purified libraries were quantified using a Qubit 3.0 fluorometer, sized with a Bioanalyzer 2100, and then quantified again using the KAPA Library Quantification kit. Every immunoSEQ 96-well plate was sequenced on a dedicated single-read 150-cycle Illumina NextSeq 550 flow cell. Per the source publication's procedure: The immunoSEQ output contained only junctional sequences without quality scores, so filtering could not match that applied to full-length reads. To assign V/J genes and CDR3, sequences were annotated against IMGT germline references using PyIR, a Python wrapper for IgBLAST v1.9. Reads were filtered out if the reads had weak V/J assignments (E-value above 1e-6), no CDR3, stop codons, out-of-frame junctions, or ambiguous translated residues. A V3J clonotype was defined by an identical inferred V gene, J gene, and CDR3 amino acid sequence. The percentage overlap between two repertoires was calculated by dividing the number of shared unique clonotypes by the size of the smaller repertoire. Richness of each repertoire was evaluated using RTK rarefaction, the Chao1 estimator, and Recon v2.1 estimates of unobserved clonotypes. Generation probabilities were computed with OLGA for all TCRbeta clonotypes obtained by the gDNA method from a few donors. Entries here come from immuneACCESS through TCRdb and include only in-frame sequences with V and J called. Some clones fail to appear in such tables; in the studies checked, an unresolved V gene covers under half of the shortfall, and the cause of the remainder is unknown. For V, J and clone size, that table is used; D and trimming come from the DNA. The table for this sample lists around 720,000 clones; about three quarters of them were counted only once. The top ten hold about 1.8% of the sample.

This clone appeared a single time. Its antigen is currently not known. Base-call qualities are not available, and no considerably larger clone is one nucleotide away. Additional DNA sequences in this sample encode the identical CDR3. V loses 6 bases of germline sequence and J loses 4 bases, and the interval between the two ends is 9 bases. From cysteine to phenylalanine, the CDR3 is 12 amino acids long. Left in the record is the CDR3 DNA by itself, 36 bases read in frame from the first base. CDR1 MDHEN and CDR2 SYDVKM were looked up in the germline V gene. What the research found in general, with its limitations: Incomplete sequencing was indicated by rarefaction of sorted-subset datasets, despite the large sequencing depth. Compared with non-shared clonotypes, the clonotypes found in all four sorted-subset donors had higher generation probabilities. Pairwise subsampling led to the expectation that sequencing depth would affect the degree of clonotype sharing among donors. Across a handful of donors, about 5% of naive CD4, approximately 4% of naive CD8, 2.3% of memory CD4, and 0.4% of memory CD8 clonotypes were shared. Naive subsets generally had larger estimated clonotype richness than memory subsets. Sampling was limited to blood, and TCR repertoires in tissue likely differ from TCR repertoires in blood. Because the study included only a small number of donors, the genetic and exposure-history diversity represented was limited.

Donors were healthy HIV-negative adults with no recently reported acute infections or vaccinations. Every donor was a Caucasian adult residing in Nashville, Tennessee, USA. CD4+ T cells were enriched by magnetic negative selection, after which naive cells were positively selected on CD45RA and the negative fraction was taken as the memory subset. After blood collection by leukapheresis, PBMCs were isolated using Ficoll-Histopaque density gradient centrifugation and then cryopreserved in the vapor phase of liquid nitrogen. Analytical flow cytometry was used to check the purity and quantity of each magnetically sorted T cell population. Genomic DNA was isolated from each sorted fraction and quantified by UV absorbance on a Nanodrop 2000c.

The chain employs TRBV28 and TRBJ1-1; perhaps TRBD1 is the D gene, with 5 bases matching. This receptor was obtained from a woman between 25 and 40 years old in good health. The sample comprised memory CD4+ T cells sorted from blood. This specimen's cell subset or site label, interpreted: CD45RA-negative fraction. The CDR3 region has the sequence CASSEGRTEAFF. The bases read TGTGCCAGCAGCGAGGGACGCACTGAAGCTTTCTTT.